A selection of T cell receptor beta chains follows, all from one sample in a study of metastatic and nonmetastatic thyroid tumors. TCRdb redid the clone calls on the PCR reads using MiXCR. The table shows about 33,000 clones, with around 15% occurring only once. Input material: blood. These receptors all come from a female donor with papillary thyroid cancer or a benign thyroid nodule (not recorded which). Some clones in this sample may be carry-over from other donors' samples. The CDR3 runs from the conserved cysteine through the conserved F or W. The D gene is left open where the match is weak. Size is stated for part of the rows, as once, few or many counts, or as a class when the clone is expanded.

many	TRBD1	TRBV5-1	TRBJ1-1	CASSLVGQGATEAFF	TGCGCCAGCAGCTTGGTGGGACAGGGGGCTACTGAAGCTTTCTTT
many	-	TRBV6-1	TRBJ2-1	CASTLGRSSYNEQFF	TGTGCCAGCACCTTGGGCCGGAGCTCCTACAATGAGCAGTTCTTC
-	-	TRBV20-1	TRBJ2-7	CSARDAVGGGQYF	TGCAGTGCTAGAGATGCGGTCGGGGGAGGGCAGTACTTC
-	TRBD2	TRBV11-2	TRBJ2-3	CASSLVGGSTDTQYF	TGTGCCAGCAGCTTGGTGGGGGGGTCCACAGATACCCAGTATTTT
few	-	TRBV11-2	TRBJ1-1	CASTPMSSRTEAFF	TGTGCCAGCACCCCCATGTCCTCGAGGACTGAAGCTTTCTTT
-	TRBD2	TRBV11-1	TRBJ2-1	CASRRAGGGANYNEQFF	TGTGCCAGCAGACGTGCGGGGGGTGGAGCAAACTACAATGAGCAGTTCTTC
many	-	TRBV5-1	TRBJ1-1	CASSSPPRGRLNTEAFF	TGCGCCAGCAGCTCTCCCCCCAGGGGACGGCTGAACACTGAAGCTTTCTTT
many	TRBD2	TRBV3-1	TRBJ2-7	CASSASGGSYEQYF	TGTGCCAGCAGCGCTAGCGGGGGCTCCTACGAGCAGTACTTC
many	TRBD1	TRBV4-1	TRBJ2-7	CASSQKIPRDRATYEQYF	TGCGCCAGCAGCCAAAAAATACCCCGGGACAGGGCTACCTACGAGCAGTACTTC
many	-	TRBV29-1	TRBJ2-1	CSGLKIPEQFF	TGCAGCGGGCTCAAAATTCCAGAGCAGTTCTTC
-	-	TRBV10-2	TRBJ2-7	CASSGVTSYEQYF	TGCGCCAGCAGCGGCGTTACATCCTACGAGCAGTACTTC
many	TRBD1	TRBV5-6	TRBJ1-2	CASITGTGVDGYTF	TGTGCCAGCATTACCGGGACAGGGGTCGATGGCTACACCTTC
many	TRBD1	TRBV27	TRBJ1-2	CASSFRQGPNYGYTF	TGTGCCAGCAGTTTTCGACAGGGGCCTAACTATGGCTACACCTTC
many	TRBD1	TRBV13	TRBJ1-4	CASSGNRGRNEKLFF	TGTGCCAGCAGCGGCAACAGGGGGCGGAATGAAAAACTGTTTTTT
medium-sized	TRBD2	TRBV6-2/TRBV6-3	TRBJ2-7	CASSSLGLAGPGEQYF	TGTGCCAGCAGTTCACTCGGGCTAGCGGGGCCTGGAGAGCAGTACTTC
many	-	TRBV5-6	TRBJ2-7	CASSFQGSYEQYF	TGTGCCAGCAGCTTCCAGGGATCATACGAGCAGTACTTC
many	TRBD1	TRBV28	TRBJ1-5	CASSPRTGGYQPQHF	TGTGCCAGCAGTCCCCGGACAGGGGGCTATCAGCCCCAGCATTTT
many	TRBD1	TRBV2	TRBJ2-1	CASSDGTAYNEQFF	TGTGCCAGCAGTGACGGGACAGCCTACAATGAGCAGTTCTTC
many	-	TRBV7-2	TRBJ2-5	CASSLAGQTEETQYF	TGTGCCAGCAGCTTAGCAGGACAGACGGAAGAGACCCAGTACTTC
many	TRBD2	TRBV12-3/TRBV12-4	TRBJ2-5	CASSLGLAGGQETQYF	TGTGCCAGCAGTCTGGGACTAGCGGGGGGCCAAGAGACCCAGTACTTC
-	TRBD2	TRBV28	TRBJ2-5	CASSYPRDREALAGGASTKETQYF	TGTGCCAGCAGTTACCCCCGGGACAGGGAGGCACTAGCGGGAGGTGCTTCTACTAAAGAGACCCAGTACTTC
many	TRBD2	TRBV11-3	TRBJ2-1	CASSFGGATYNEQFF	TGTGCCAGCAGCTTCGGGGGGGCCACCTACAATGAGCAGTTCTTC
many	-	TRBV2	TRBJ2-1	CASSVWRTEQFF	TGTGCCAGCAGTGTTTGGCGCACAGAGCAGTTCTTC
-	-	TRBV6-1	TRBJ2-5	CASSEALAGTGGTQYF	TGTGCCAGCAGTGAAGCTCTGGCGGGGACGGGTGGGACCCAGTACTTC
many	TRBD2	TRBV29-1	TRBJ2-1	CSFWTSGSADEQFF	TGCAGCTTTTGGACTAGCGGGAGCGCGGATGAGCAGTTCTTC
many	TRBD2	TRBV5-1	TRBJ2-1	CASSLVFGGAPNEQFF	TGCGCCAGCAGCTTGGTTTTCGGGGGGGCCCCCAATGAGCAGTTCTTC
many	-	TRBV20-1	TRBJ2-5	CSAREGGRKETQYF	TGCAGTGCTAGGGAAGGGGGTAGAAAAGAGACCCAGTACTTC
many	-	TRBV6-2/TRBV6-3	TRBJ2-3	CASSFIRGADTQYF	TGTGCCAGCAGTTTTATCAGGGGTGCAGATACGCAGTATTTT
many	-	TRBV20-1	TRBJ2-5	CSAIIGEPQETQYF	TGCAGTGCTATTATCGGGGAACCCCAAGAGACCCAGTACTTC
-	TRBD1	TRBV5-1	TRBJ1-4	CASSTVIQGALEKLFF	TGCGCCAGCAGCACAGTTATTCAGGGGGCGCTTGAAAAACTGTTTTTT
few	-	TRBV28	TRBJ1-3	CASSFWASGNTIYF	TGTGCCAGCAGTTTTTGGGCATCCGGAAACACCATATATTTT
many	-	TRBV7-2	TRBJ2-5	CASSFGGRKETQYF	TGTGCCAGCAGCTTCGGAGGGAGGAAAGAGACCCAGTACTTC
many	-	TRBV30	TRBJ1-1	CAWSVGAIGTEAFF	TGTGCCTGGAGTGTCGGGGCGATAGGCACTGAAGCTTTCTTT
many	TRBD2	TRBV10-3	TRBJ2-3	CAMSRDSLRGTSGYTDTQYF	TGTGCCATGTCCCGGGACAGCCTGAGGGGGACTAGCGGGTACACAGATACGCAGTATTTT
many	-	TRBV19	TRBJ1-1	CASSRWDIMNTEAFF	TGTGCCAGTAGTAGATGGGACATCATGAACACTGAAGCTTTCTTT
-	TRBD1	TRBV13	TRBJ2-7	CASGSRTGEDEQYF	TGTGCCAGCGGATCCCGGACAGGGGAGGACGAGCAGTACTTC
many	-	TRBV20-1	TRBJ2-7	CSARVSVSGEQYF	TGCAGTGCTAGAGTATCCGTTTCGGGCGAGCAGTACTTC
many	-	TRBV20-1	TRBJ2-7	CSAEVPGGYEQYF	TGCAGTGCCGAGGTGCCCGGGGGCTACGAGCAGTACTTC
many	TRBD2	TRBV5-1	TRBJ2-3	CASNKKSGGASSDTQYF	TGCGCCAGCAACAAGAAGAGCGGGGGGGCTTCTTCAGATACGCAGTATTTT
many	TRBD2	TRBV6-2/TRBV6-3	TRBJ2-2	CASSRPTSGRAATGELFF	TGTGCCAGCAGCCGACCGACTAGCGGGAGGGCCGCAACCGGGGAGCTGTTTTTT
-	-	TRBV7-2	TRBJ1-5	CASSTPRGVGQPQHF	TGTGCCAGCAGCACCCCCCGGGGGGTCGGGCAGCCCCAGCATTTT
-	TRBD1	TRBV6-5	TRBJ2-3	CASSYSAQGAADTQYF	TGTGCCAGCAGTTACTCAGCTCAGGGGGCAGCGGATACGCAGTATTTT
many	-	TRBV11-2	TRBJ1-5	CASSFIAGRGNQPQHF	TGTGCCAGCAGCTTTATAGCAGGGCGCGGCAATCAGCCCCAGCATTTT
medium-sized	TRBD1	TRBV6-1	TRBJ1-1	CASSRQGKAFF	TGTGCCAGCAGTCGACAGGGGAAAGCTTTCTTT
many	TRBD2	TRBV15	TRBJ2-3	CATGKTSGTSTDTQYF	TGTGCCACCGGTAAGACTAGCGGGACGAGCACAGATACGCAGTATTTT
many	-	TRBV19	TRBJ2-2	CASSAGYTGELFF	TGTGCCAGTAGTGCCGGTTACACCGGGGAGCTGTTTTTT
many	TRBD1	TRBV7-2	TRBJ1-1	CASSLARQGGEAFF	TGTGCCAGCAGCTTAGCTCGACAGGGTGGTGAAGCTTTCTTT
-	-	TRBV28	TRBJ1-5	CASSSFGGNQTQHF	TGTGCCAGCAGTTCCTTTGGAGGCAATCAGACCCAGCATTTT
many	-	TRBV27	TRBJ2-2	CASSLLPGELFF	TGTGCCAGCAGTTTATTGCCCGGGGAGCTGTTTTTT